This TCR beta chain was identified in a study of T-cell reconstitution after alpha-beta-depleted transplantation in children. The ends were cut back, 5 bases at V and 5 bases at J, with 9 bases in the middle. This CDR3 contains 12 residues. This clonotype has ten or more counts. For TCRbeta, the library was prepared with unique molecular identifiers. MiXCR was run by TCRdb on the PCR reads, yielding one entry per CDR3 protein. The table records a few hundred thousand distinct CDR3 sequences, approximately 10% of them present only once. The receptor was isolated from a human donor who donated a stem cell graft to a child with acute lymphoblastic leukemia. The material was PBMCs from the stem cell graft donor, obtained from the stem cell graft. This chain connects TRBV12-3 or TRBV12-4 to TRBJ2-5, with D possibly being TRBD2 (5 bases). The CDR3 spells CASSPDWETQYF. CDR3 coding DNA: TGTGCCAGCAGTCCGGACTGGGAGACCCAGTACTTC.